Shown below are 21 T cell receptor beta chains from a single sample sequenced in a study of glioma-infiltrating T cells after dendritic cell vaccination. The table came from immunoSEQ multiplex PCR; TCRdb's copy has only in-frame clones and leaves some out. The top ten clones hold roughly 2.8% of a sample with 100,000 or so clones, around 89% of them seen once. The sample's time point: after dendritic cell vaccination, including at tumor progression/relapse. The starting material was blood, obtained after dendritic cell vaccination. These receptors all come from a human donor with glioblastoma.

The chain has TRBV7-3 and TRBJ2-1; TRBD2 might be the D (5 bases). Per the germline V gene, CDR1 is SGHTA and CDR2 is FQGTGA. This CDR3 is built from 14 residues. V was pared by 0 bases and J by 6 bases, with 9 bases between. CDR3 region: CASSLTSAFNEQFF. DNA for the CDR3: TGTGCCAGCAGCTTAACTAGCGCCTTCAATGAGCAGTTCTTC.

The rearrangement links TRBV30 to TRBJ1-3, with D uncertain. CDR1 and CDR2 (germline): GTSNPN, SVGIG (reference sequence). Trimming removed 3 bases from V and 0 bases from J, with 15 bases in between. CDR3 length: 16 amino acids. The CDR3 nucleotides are TGTGCCTGGAGCCCGCTGACTGCCGACTCTGGAAACACCATATATTTT. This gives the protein CAWSPLTADSGNTIYF.

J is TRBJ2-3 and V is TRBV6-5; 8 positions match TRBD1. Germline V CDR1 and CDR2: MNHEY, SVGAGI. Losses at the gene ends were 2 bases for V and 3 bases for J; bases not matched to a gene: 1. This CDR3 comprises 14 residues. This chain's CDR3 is CASSYGQGTDTQYF. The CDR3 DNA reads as TGTGCCAGCAGTTACGGACAGGGTACAGATACGCAGTATTTT.

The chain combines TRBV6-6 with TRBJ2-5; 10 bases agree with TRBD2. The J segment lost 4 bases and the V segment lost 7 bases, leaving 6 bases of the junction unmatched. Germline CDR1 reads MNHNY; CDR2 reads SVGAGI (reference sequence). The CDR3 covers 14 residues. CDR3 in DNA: TGTGCCAGCATCAGCGGGGGGGCTGGAGAGACCCAGTACTTC. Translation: CASISGGAGETQYF.

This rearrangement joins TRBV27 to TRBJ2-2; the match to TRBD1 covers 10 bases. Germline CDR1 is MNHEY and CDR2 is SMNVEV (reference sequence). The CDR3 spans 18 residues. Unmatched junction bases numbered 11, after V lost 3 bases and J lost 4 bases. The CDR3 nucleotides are TGTGCCAGCAGTTTCCGGGGGGGACAGGGGCATTTCACCGGGGAGCTGTTTTTT. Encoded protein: CASSFRGGQGHFTGELFF.

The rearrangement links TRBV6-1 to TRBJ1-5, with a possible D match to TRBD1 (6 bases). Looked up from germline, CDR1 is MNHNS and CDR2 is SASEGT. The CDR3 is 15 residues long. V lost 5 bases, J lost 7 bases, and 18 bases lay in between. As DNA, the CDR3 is TGTGCCAGCAGTCCCTATCCAGGGGAGGGACAGCCCCAGCATTTT. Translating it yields CASSPYPGEGQPQHF.

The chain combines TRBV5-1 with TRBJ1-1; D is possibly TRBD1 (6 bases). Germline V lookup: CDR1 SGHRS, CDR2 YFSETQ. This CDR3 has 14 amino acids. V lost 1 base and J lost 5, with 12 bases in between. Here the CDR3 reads CASSLIQGNTEAFF. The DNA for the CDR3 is TGCGCCAGCAGCTTGATACAGGGTAATACTGAAGCTTTCTTT.

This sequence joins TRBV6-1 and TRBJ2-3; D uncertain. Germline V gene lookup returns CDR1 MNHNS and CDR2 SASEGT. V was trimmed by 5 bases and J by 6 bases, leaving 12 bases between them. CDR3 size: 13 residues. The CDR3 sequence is CASSRYKADTQYF. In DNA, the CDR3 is TGTGCCAGCAGTCGATACAAAGCGGATACGCAGTATTTT.

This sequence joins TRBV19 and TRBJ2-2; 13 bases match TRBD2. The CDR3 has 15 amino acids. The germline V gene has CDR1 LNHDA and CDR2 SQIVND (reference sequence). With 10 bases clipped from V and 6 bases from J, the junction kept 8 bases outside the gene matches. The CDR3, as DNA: TGTGCCACCAGAGGGACTAGCGGGAATTCCGGGGAGCTGTTTTTT. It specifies CATRGTSGNSGELFF.

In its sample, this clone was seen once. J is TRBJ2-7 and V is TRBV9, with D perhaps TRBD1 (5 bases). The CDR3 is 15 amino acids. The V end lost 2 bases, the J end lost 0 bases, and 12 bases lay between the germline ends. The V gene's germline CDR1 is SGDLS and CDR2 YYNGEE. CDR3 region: CASSVGAASSYEQYF. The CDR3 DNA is TGTGCCAGCAGCGTTGGGGCGGCCAGCTCCTACGAGCAGTACTTC.

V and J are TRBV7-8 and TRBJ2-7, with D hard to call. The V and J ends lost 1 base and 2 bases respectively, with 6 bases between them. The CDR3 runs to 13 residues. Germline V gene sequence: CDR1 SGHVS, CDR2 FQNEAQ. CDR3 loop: CASSLGSPYEQYF. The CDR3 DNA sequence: TGTGCCAGCAGCTTAGGTAGTCCCTACGAGCAGTACTTC.

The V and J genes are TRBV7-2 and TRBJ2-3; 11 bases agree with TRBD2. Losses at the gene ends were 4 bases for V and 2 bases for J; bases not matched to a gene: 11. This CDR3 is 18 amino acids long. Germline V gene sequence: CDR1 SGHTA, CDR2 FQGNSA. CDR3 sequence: CASSSHPLAGGSTDTQYF. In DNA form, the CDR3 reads TGTGCCAGCAGCTCCCACCCCTTAGCGGGAGGGTCCACAGATACGCAGTATTTT.

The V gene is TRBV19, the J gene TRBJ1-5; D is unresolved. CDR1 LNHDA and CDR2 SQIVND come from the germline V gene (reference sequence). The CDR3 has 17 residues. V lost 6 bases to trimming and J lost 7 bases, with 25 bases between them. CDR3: CASSPRSSILRYQPQHF. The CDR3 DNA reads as TGTGCCAGTAGCCCCCGAAGTTCTATCCTGCGGTACCAGCCCCAGCATTTT.

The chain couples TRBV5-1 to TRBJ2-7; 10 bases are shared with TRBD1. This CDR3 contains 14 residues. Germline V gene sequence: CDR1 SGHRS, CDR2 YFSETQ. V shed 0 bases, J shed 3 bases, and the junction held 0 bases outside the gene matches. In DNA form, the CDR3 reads TGCGCCAGCAGCTTGGGGACAGGGGGCTACGAGCAGTACTTC. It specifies CASSLGTGGYEQYF. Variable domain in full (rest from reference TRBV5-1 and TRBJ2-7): KAGVTQTPRYLIKTRGQQVTLSCSPISGHRSVSWYQQTPGQGLQFLFEYFSETQRNKGNFPGRFSGRQFSNSRSEMNVSTLELGDSALYLCASSLGTGGYEQYFGPGTRLTVT.

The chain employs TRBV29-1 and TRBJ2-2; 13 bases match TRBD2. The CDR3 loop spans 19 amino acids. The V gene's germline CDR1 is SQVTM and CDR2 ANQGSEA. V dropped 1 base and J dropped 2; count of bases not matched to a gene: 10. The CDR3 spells CSVEVVDGLAGVNTGELFF. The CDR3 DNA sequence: TGCAGCGTTGAAGTCGTGGACGGACTAGCGGGGGTCAACACCGGGGAGCTGTTTTTT.

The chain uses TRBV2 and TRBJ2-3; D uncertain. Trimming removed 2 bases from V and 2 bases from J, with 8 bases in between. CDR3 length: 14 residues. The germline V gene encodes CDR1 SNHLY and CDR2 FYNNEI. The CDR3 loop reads CASSESENTDTQYF. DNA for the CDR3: TGTGCCAGCAGTGAATCGGAGAACACAGATACGCAGTATTTT.

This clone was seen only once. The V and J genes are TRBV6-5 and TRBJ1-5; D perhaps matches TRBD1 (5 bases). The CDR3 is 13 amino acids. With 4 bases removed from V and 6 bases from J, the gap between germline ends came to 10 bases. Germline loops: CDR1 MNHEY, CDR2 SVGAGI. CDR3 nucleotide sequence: TGTGCCAGCAGTTTAGGGGTTGGTCAGCCCCAGCATTTT. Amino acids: CASSLGVGQPQHF.

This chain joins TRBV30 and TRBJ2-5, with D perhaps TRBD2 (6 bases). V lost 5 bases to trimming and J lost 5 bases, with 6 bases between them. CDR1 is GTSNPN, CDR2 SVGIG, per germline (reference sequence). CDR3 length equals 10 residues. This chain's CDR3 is CAWGRETQYF. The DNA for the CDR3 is TGTGCCTGGGGGAGGGAGACCCAGTACTTC. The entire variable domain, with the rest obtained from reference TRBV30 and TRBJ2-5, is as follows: SQTIHQWPATLVQPVGSPLSLECTVEGTSNPNLYWYRQAAGRGLQLLFYSVGIGQISSEVPQNLSASRPQDRQFILSSKKLLLSDSGFYLCAWGRETQYFGPGTRLLVL.

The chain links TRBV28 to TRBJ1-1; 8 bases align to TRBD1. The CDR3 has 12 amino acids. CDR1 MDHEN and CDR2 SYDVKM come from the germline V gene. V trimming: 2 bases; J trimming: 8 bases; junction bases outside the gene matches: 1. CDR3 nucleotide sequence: TGTGCCAGCAGTTTAGGACAGGGAGAAGCTTTCTTT. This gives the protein CASSLGQGEAFF.

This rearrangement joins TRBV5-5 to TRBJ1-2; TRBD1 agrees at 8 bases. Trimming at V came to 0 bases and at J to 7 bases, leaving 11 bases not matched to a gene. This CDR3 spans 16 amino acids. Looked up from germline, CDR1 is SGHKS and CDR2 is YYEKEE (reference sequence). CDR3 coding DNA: TGTGCCAGCAGCTTGGATGGGGACAGGAAGGGCTTTGGCTACACCTTC. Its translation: CASSLDGDRKGFGYTF.

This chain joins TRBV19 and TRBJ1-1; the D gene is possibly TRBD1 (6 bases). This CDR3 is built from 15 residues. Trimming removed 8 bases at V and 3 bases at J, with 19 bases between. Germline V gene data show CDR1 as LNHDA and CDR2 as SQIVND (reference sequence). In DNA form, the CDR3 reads TGTGCCAGTTCCATGTCGGGGGGCTTGGACACTGAAGCTTTCTTT. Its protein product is CASSMSGGLDTEAFF.